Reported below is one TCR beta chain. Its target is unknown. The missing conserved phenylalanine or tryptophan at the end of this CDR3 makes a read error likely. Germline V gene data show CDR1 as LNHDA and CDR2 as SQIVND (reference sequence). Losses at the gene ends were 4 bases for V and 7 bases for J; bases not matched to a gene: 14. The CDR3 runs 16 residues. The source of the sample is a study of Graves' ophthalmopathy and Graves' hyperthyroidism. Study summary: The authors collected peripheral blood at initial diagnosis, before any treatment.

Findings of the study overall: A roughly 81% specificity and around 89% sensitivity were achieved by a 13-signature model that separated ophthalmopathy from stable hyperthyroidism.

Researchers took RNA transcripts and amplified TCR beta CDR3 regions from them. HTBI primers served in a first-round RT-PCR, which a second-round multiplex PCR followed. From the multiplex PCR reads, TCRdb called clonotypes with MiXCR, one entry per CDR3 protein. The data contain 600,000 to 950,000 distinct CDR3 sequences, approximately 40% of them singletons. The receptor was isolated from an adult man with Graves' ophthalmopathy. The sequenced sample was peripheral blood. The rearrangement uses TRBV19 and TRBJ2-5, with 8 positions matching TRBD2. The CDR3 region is CASSTTPVAGYGTQYC. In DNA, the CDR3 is TGTGCCAGTAGTACCACCCCGGTAGCGGGATACGGGACCCAGTACTGC.